The 7 T cell receptor beta chains below all came from one sample that was sequenced in a study of Graves' ophthalmopathy and Graves' hyperthyroidism. The sequenced template was RNA, covering the TCR beta CDR3 region. The first-round RT-PCR employed HTBI primers together with the Qiagen OneStep RT-PCR kit. A multiplex PCR was then performed as the second round. TCRdb used MiXCR to reprocess the multiplex PCR reads, holding one entry per CDR3 protein. The table has around 1.1 million distinct CDR3 sequences, 35% to 40% seen once; the top ten hold around 10%. Material: peripheral blood or thyroid tissue (not recorded which). These receptors all stem from an adult man with Graves' hyperthyroidism.

The V gene is TRBV3-1, the J gene TRBJ1-1; 9 bases align to TRBD1. The CDR3 is 17 residues long. V lost 1 base, J lost 1 base, and 7 bases stayed unmatched. In germline, CDR1 is LGHDT, CDR2 YNNKEL (reference sequence). CDR3 nucleotides: TGTGCCAGCAGCCAAGTAAAACGGGACAGGGAGAACACTGAAGCTTTCTTT. As protein: CASSQVKRDRENTEAFF.

The chain uses TRBV27 and TRBJ1-1; no firm D call. There are 15 residues in the CDR3. V was clipped by 0 bases and J by 0 bases, with 8 bases between them. Germline-derived CDR1 and CDR2 are MNHEY and SMNVEV (reference sequence). The CDR3 reads CASSLSRQMNTEAFF. The CDR3, as DNA: TGTGCCAGCAGTTTATCTCGGCAGATGAACACTGAAGCTTTCTTT.

V gene TRBV5-1 combines with J gene TRBJ2-7; D not certain. The germline CDR1 and CDR2 sequences are SGHRS and YFSETQ. The CDR3 runs to 14 residues. V lost 2 bases and J lost 0, with 9 bases in between. CDR3 coding DNA: TGCGCCAGCAGCTTCGAAGCGAGCTCCTACGAGCAGTACTTC. Its protein is CASSFEASSYEQYF.

J is TRBJ2-7 and V is TRBV6-1, with D perhaps TRBD1 (6 bases). CDR1 MNHNS and CDR2 SASEGT come from the germline V gene. The CDR3 extends over 13 amino acids. Deletions cut 6 bases from V and 7 bases from J, with 16 bases between. The CDR3 spells CASSPGDTGEQYF. CDR3 nucleotides: TGTGCCAGCAGCCCAGGGGACACCGGGGAGCAGTACTTC.

This clonotype was found a few times. This chain joins TRBV19 and TRBJ1-1; 8 bases align to TRBD1. The CDR3 extends over 15 amino acids. CDR1 is LNHDA and CDR2 is SQIVND in the germline V gene (reference sequence). J lost 6 bases, V lost 3 bases, and 9 bases had no gene match. CDR3 protein: CASSIEDRGLAEAFF. CDR3 bases: TGTGCCAGTAGTATCGAAGACAGGGGACTCGCTGAAGCTTTCTTT.

Concerning this clonotype: A clone one base away is much larger, so this may be a read error. V is TRBV29-1 and J is TRBJ1-2; no firm D call. Germline V gives CDR1 SQVTM, CDR2 ANQGSEA. This CDR3 is 13 amino acids long. For the CDR3, the DNA is TGCAACGCCTTTGGTGCCCCAGCTGGGGGCTACACCTTC. The encoded protein is CNAFGAPAGGYTF.

There are a few counts of this clonotype. A junction end diverges from the germline sequence, so it may reflect a read error. This chain links TRBV7-3 with TRBJ2-5; 7 bases fit TRBD1. The CDR3 length is 14 residues. CDR1 SGHTA and CDR2 FQGTGA come from the germline V gene. CDR3 nucleotides: TGTGCCAGCACCTTAGGGGGCAGGGAGGAGACCCAGTACTTC. Amino acids: CASTLGGREETQYF.